This is a list of T cell receptor beta chains from one sample in a study of radiation and T cells in renal cell carcinoma. Method: immunoSEQ multiplex PCR; TCRdb's copy keeps in-frame clones and lacks some. The sample lists 45,000 or so clones, approximately 80% occurring once. This material consisted of blood, taken from a patient whose treatment included radiotherapy and nephrectomy. All receptors come from a woman in her 70s with renal cell carcinoma. Each CDR3 is given with its conserved first and last residue. A D gene is named only where the DNA matches it firmly.

V: TRBV9
D: TRBD2
J: TRBJ2-5
CDR3: CASSAGLADRQTQYF

V: TRBV12-5
D: TRBD2
J: TRBJ2-7
CDR3: CASGLPRLAGAPEQYF

V: TRBV7-2
D: TRBD1
J: TRBJ1-1
CDR3: CASSQGGAGNTEAFF

V: TRBV6-1
D: .
J: TRBJ1-6
CDR3: CASSETALSSYNSPLHF

V: TRBV18
D: .
J: TRBJ1-2
CDR3: CASSFSDGNYGYTF

V: TRBV6-5
D: TRBD1
J: TRBJ1-2
CDR3: CASSYSLRDSPRGYTF

V: TRBV7-9
D: .
J: TRBJ2-5
CDR3: CASSTLKPGETQYF

V: TRBV9
D: TRBD1
J: TRBJ2-7
CDR3: CASSGGTGPYEQYF

V: TRBV5-4
D: TRBD1
J: TRBJ1-1
CDR3: CASSGTGVNTEAFF

V: TRBV5-1
D: .
J: TRBJ2-7
CDR3: CASSPYEQYF

V: TRBV4-2
D: .
J: TRBJ2-7
CDR3: CASSPGSRSSYEQYF

V: TRBV7-9
D: TRBD1
J: TRBJ2-5
CDR3: CASSLARGTGAKETQYF

V: TRBV11-2
D: TRBD2
J: TRBJ2-7
CDR3: CASSQTSGRDYEQYF

V: TRBV19
D: TRBD1
J: TRBJ1-1
CDR3: CASSISGTGGTEAFF

V: TRBV4-2
D: TRBD2
J: TRBJ2-1
CDR3: CASSQDKTSGSEQFF

V: TRBV6-5
D: TRBD2
J: TRBJ2-5
CDR3: CASSYGHGTRGETQYF

V: TRBV7-2
D: TRBD2
J: TRBJ2-3
CDR3: CASSPRELFSGDGCF

V: TRBV6-1
D: .
J: TRBJ2-7
CDR3: CASLTHYEQYF

V: TRBV9
D: .
J: TRBJ2-7
CDR3: CASSVGAGKSYEQYF

V: TRBV28
D: TRBD2
J: TRBJ2-5
CDR3: CASSSGTSGKVRSQYF

V: TRBV20-1
D: .
J: TRBJ2-1
CDR3: CSARNRRERFF

V: TRBV5-8
D: TRBD1
J: TRBJ2-6
CDR3: CASSPFRGPLGANVLTF

V: TRBV2
D: .
J: TRBJ2-5
CDR3: CASRDLEGVVDGTQYF

V: TRBV5-4
D: .
J: TRBJ1-2
CDR3: CASSPYVRVEVGGYTF

V: TRBV9
D: TRBD1
J: TRBJ1-3
CDR3: CASSVEGAGGNTIYF

V: TRBV5-1
D: TRBD2
J: TRBJ2-2
CDR3: CASSLAGQNTGELFF

V: TRBV9
D: TRBD1
J: TRBJ1-2
CDR3: CASSRQGNGYTF

V: TRBV6-5
D: .
J: TRBJ1-4
CDR3: CASSYSGAFNEKLFF

V: TRBV11-2
D: TRBD2
J: TRBJ2-1
CDR3: CASSLTSWTSGNYNEQFF

V: TRBV19
D: TRBD1
J: TRBJ2-2
CDR3: CASSIALQGAWELFF

V: TRBV10-3
D: TRBD1
J: TRBJ1-4
CDR3: CAISGGQGSEKLFF

V: TRBV7-9
D: .
J: TRBJ2-2
CDR3: CAASGPLNTGELFF